This TCR beta chain was sequenced during a study of T cells in Graves' hyperthyroidism and ophthalmopathy. Study-wide findings and caveats: Blood samples included most of the expanded thyroid clonotypes exceeding 0.001.

About this clonotype itself: The antigen is undetermined.

This CDR3 is 14 amino acids long. From germline, CDR1 is MNHEY and CDR2 SVGEGT. V dropped 2 bases and J dropped 1 base, with 7 bases sitting between them. Using RNA transcripts as the source, TCR beta CDR3 regions were amplified. HTBI primers were used for first-round RT-PCR of the TCR CDR3. MiXCR, run by TCRdb on the multiplex PCR reads, gives a single entry per CDR3 protein. The sample yields fewer than 650,000 distinct CDR3 sequences, 46% seen once. This TCR came from an adult woman with Graves' disease, either hyperthyroidism or ophthalmopathy (not recorded which). This chain connects TRBV6-2 or TRBV6-3 to TRBJ2-3, with D unresolved. Sequenced input: peripheral blood or thyroid tissue (not recorded which). The CDR3 DNA reads TGTGCCAGCAGTTACACCAGAGGCACAGATACGCAGTATTTT. Protein product: CASSYTRGTDTQYF.